This T cell receptor (beta chain) was recovered during a study of blood T cell repertoires in COVID-19. Study details: Samples taken during acute and convalescent COVID-19 were collected in the United States, Italy and Spain.

Everyone who took part was roughly 18 to 90 years old, and they came from about 25 US areas. Researchers sorted participants into cohorts using their self-reported clinical history. Donors of Cohort 3 who recovered were those that had two negative PCRs, clearance, or symptom resolution. Assay: immunoSEQ multiplex PCR; the TCRdb copy retains only in-frame clones and omits some. The repertoire includes under 200,000 clones, approximately 83% of them detected once, and 10% to 15% sits in the top ten. The CDR3 sequence is 15 residues long. The J segment lost 4 bases and the V segment lost 8 bases, leaving 12 bases of the junction unmatched. Germline CDR1 and CDR2: SSHAT and FNYEAQ (reference sequence). This clone was seen more than once but under ten times.

The specimen was PBMCs or T cells enriched from blood (not recorded which). The chain combines TRBV7-7 with TRBJ2-5; TRBD2 aligns across 8 bases. The clonotype originates from a woman between 55 and 75 years old who had recovered from COVID-19. CDR3 nucleotide sequence: TGTGCCAGCGGGCCTAGCGGGTCCTTGGGAGAGACCCAGTACTTC. It is translated as CASGPSGSLGETQYF.